This TCR beta chain was documented in a study of T-cell reconstitution after alpha-beta-depleted transplantation in children listed by TCRdb under 2016. Regarding the complete study: The study quantitatively tracked T-cell immune reconstitution after TCRalphabeta/CD19-depleted allogeneic hematopoietic cell transplantation in children using TCR repertoire profiling.

At least ten counts were recorded for this clonotype. Its antigen is still unknown. No base quality values were provided; no much bigger clone lies one nucleotide off. The library was generated by PCR. The instrument given in TCRdb is Illumina HiSeq 2500. TCR library preparation used molecular barcoding, with unique molecular identifiers applied to normalize quantification of the TCRbeta repertoire. The public reads were quality trimmed at Q25 with fastp and then assembled into clones with MiXCR by TCRdb, keeping productive beta chains. Each entry merges the rows of one CDR3 protein and shows their most common DNA and genes. The table for this sample lists over 550,000 distinct CDR3 sequences; about 10% of them were counted only once. Together, the top ten hold less than 4.5% of the sample. V is pared back by 0 bases and J by 6 bases, with 15 bases lying between the germline termini. The CDR3, cysteine through phenylalanine, is 15 amino acids long. Left in the record is the CDR3 DNA by itself, 45 bases read in frame from the first base. According to the germline V gene, CDR1 reads LGHNA and CDR2 reads YSLEER.

Sequencing was performed on PBMCs from the stem cell graft donor, taken from the stem cell graft. The TCR sequence derives from a human donor who donated a stem cell graft to a child with acute myeloid leukemia. The sequence links TRBV4-3 to TRBJ2-7, and possibly TRBD2, on 5 matching bases. The CDR3 loop reads CASSQDSGSSIEQYF. The sequenced DNA: TGCGCCAGCAGCCAAGATTCGGGGTCCAGCATCGAGCAGTACTTC.